The rows below give T cell receptor beta chains drawn from one sample of a study of blood T cells in healthy people across ages. TCRdb fed the 5' RACE reads into MiXCR, producing one record per CDR3 protein. The sample consists of 1.5 million to 2 million distinct CDR3 sequences, 28% of them appearing once. Sequenced material: blood. All receptors derive from a woman in her 30s in good health. The CDR3 runs from the conserved cysteine through the conserved F or W. Fields, in order: clone size, J gene, V gene, D gene, CDR3 length, CDR3 protein, CDR3 DNA. D genes are given only for firm matches. Clone size is not always given. Where it is, it says once, few, many or a class for expanded clones.

size: NA
J: TRBJ1-5
V: TRBV7-2
D: TRBD1
length: 17
CDR3: CASSLPKTGQGNQPQHF
DNA: TGTGCCAGCAGTTTGCCCAAGACGGGACAGGGGAATCAGCCCCAGCATTTT

size: NA
J: TRBJ2-2
V: TRBV5-1
D: TRBD1
length: 14
CDR3: CASSSRGSTGELFF
DNA: TGCGCCAGCAGCTCCAGGGGGTCCACCGGGGAGCTGTTTTTT

size: NA
J: TRBJ2-7
V: TRBV5-6
D: NA
length: 15
CDR3: CASSLVGRSRSEQYF
DNA: TGTGCCAGCAGCTTGGTTGGCAGGAGTAGAAGCGAGCAGTACTTC

size: NA
J: TRBJ2-7
V: TRBV9
D: TRBD2
length: 17
CDR3: CASSDLAGGGSYNEQYF
DNA: TGTGCCAGCAGCGATCTAGCGGGGGGCGGATCCTACAATGAGCAGTACTTC

size: NA
J: TRBJ2-4
V: TRBV7-2
D: TRBD1
length: 12
CDR3: CASRPGQGRKYF
DNA: TGTGCCAGCAGACCGGGACAGGGAAGGAAGTACTTC

size: many
J: TRBJ2-5
V: TRBV12-3/TRBV12-4
D: NA
length: 15
CDR3: CASTGGRGAGETQYF
DNA: TGTGCCAGCACCGGCGGTCGGGGGGCGGGAGAGACCCAGTACTTC

size: many
J: TRBJ1-2
V: TRBV12-3/TRBV12-4
D: TRBD1
length: 17
CDR3: CASSRDRDGRRDYGYTF
DNA: TGTGCCAGCAGTCGGGACAGGGACGGGCGCAGGGACTATGGCTACACCTTC

size: few
J: TRBJ1-5
V: TRBV12-3/TRBV12-4
D: NA
length: 15
CDR3: CASSLGQKRNQPQHF
DNA: TGTGCCAGCAGTTTAGGACAGAAAAGGAATCAGCCCCAGCATTTT

size: many
J: TRBJ2-5
V: TRBV28
D: TRBD2
length: 17
CDR3: CASSLWRAGEYQETQYF
DNA: TGTGCCAGCAGTTTGTGGCGTGCGGGGGAGTACCAAGAGACCCAGTACTTC

size: many
J: TRBJ2-7
V: TRBV5-1
D: TRBD1
length: 16
CDR3: CASSLPPGTGAYEQYF
DNA: TGCGCCAGCAGCTTGCCCCCGGGGACAGGGGCCTACGAGCAGTACTTC

size: NA
J: TRBJ1-3
V: TRBV2
D: TRBD1
length: 14
CDR3: CARGGGASGNTIYF
DNA: TGTGCCAGGGGAGGGGGCGCATCCGGAAACACCATATATTTT

size: NA
J: TRBJ2-7
V: TRBV7-6
D: TRBD1
length: 12
CDR3: CASSFQGAGQYF
DNA: TGTGCCAGCAGCTTCCAGGGGGCCGGGCAGTACTTC

size: many
J: TRBJ2-7
V: TRBV6-5
D: TRBD1
length: 13
CDR3: CASSRTGFTEQYF
DNA: TGTGCCAGCAGTCGGACAGGGTTCACCGAGCAGTACTTC

size: NA
J: TRBJ2-7
V: TRBV21-1
D: NA
length: 16
CDR3: CADPHSGRTRAYEQYF
DNA: TGTGCCGACCCCCACTCCGGGCGGACTCGGGCCTACGAGCAGTACTTC

size: few
J: TRBJ2-5
V: TRBV24-1
D: TRBD2
length: 15
CDR3: CATSDPRGARETQYF
DNA: TGTGCCACCAGTGATCCGCGGGGGGCCCGGGAGACCCAGTACTTC

size: NA
J: TRBJ2-1
V: TRBV3-1
D: TRBD1
length: 15
CDR3: CASSQWGQVHNEQFF
DNA: TGCGCCAGCAGCCAATGGGGACAGGTACACAATGAGCAGTTCTTC

size: NA
J: TRBJ2-3
V: TRBV9
D: NA
length: 19
CDR3: CASSSSPVDGGGITDTQYF
DNA: TGTGCCAGCAGCTCTTCCCCCGTAGACGGGGGTGGAATCACAGATACGCAGTATTTT

size: many
J: TRBJ2-5
V: TRBV20-1
D: NA
length: 12
CDR3: CSASRLKETQYF
DNA: TGCAGTGCTAGTAGGCTGAAAGAGACCCAGTACTTC

size: NA
J: TRBJ2-7
V: TRBV6-1
D: NA
length: 16
CDR3: CAGSERAREVSHEQYF
DNA: TGTGCCGGCAGTGAAAGAGCCAGGGAGGTATCCCACGAGCAGTACTTC

size: NA
J: TRBJ2-7
V: TRBV3-1
D: TRBD2
length: 15
CDR3: CASSQDSGGYYEQYF
DNA: TGTGCCAGCAGCCAAGATAGCGGGGGATACTACGAGCAGTACTTC

size: many
J: TRBJ2-4
V: TRBV7-2
D: NA
length: 13
CDR3: CASSLVRGNIQYF
DNA: TGTGCCAGCAGCTTAGTGAGGGGAAACATTCAGTACTTC

size: NA
J: TRBJ2-7
V: TRBV2
D: NA
length: 16
CDR3: CASSPQSGLGRYEQYF
DNA: TGTGCCAGCAGTCCCCAGTCCGGACTCGGGCGTTACGAGCAGTACTTC

size: few
J: TRBJ2-1
V: TRBV20-1
D: TRBD2
length: 15
CDR3: CSAPVGTSGRNEQFF
DNA: TGCAGTGCTCCCGTCGGGACTAGCGGGAGGAATGAGCAGTTCTTC

size: NA
J: TRBJ2-7
V: TRBV10-3
D: TRBD2
length: 13
CDR3: CASAATSFNEQYF
DNA: TGTGCCAGCGCGGCGACTAGCTTCAACGAGCAGTACTTC